This T cell receptor (beta chain) appears in the sequencing data of a study of cytomegalovirus exposure and HLA in healthy donors. Study-level information: A prior analysis found some 110 million unique TCR beta sequences from about 179 million T cells. General study findings and limits: Later work associated roughly 17,000 TCR beta sequences with HLA alleles at 0.05 false discovery rate.

In regard to this clone: Its antigen is unknown.

The germline gives CDR1 WNHNN, CDR2 SYGVQD (reference sequence). Trimming stripped 10 bases from V and 9 bases from J, with 25 bases between. The CDR3 totals 15 residues. The study ran its PCR with 60 Vbeta and 13 Jbeta primers. Assay: immunoSEQ multiplex PCR; the TCRdb copy retains only in-frame clones and omits some. Of 120,000 to 150,000 clones listed, about four fifths are singletons. The TCR was taken from a woman between 40 and 50 years old in good health and CMV-seropositive. V gene TRBV10-1 combines with J gene TRBJ2-1, with D maybe TRBD2 (5 bases). The specimen was PBMCs. The CDR3 DNA reads TGCGCCACAAGCCCTCCGGGATCTAGCATGGCTGAGCAGTTCTTC. Translation gives CATSPPGSSMAEQFF.